A selection of T cell receptor beta chains follows, all from one sample in a study of beta chain features in type 1 diabetes. Profiling relied on immunoSEQ multiplex PCR, and the TCRdb table lists in-frame clones only, not all of them. This table holds 350,000 to 450,000 clones, roughly 12% found once. The sample taken for sequencing was naive CD4+ T cells from blood. Every receptor here comes from a woman aged 18 to 35 with type 1 diabetes. The CDR3 runs from the conserved cysteine through the conserved F or W. A D gene is named only where the DNA matches it firmly. For some rows the clone size is stated as once, few or many, or as a class when expanded; others skip it.

V gene,D gene,J gene,clone size,CDR3 DNA,CDR3 protein
TRBV28,TRBD2,TRBJ2-5,few,TGTGCCTCGCAGGAAGGTAGCGGGAGCGCGGGGACCCAGTACTTC,CASQEGSGSAGTQYF
TRBV28,.,TRBJ2-1,.,TGTGCCAGCAGTCGGGCAGGGGGGACCTACAATGAGCAGTTCTTC,CASSRAGGTYNEQFF
TRBV9,.,TRBJ2-7,few,TGTGCCAGCAGCCAAGAACCCAGGGCGGACGAGCAGTACTTC,CASSQEPRADEQYF
TRBV29-1,.,TRBJ1-1,.,TGCAGCGTTGTTGGCGGGGGAGCTTTCTTT,CSVVGGGAFF
TRBV5-1,.,TRBJ2-5,few,TGCGCCAGCAGCTTGTTTTCCGGAGAGACCCAGTACTTC,CASSLFSGETQYF
TRBV7-3,.,TRBJ2-3,few,TGTGCCAGCAGCTTAGTAGCGCCTACAGATACGCAGTATTTT,CASSLVAPTDTQYF
TRBV9,.,TRBJ2-1,few,TGTGCCAGCAGCGCAGCCGGGGAGGACTACAATGAGCAGTTCTTC,CASSAAGEDYNEQFF
TRBV7-3,TRBD2,TRBJ2-3,.,TGTGCCAGCAGCTTAACACTAGCGGGAGGAATCGGCACGCAGTATTTT,CASSLTLAGGIGTQYF
TRBV7-2,TRBD2,TRBJ2-3,.,TGTGCCAGCAGCCCACACCTCGCGGGACTAGCGGGAGAAACGGGGTATTTT,CASSPHLAGLAGETGYF
TRBV6-5,.,TRBJ2-1,.,TGTGCCAGCAGTCAGGCGGGCCACAATGAGCAGTTCTTC,CASSQAGHNEQFF
TRBV15,TRBD2,TRBJ2-5,few,TGTGCCACCAGCAGAGACCTGGGACTAGCGGGCAAAGAGACCCAGTACTTC,CATSRDLGLAGKETQYF
TRBV19,.,TRBJ1-5,few,TGTGCCAGTAGTCCCCCCGGACTCCCAGTTCAGCCCCAGCATTTT,CASSPPGLPVQPQHF